The clone carrying this TCR beta chain is a singleton in its sample. Methods used by the authors: It was from reference gene primer amplification that nucleated cell counts were estimated. Produced via immunoSEQ multiplex PCR; TCRdb's table is partial and in-frame only. V and J calls and clone size are given by that table; D and trimming were obtained from the DNA. The table records around 250,000 clones, roughly four fifths of them present only once. The data derive from a study of blood T cell repertoires in COVID-19. Study details: Samples taken during acute and convalescent COVID-19 were collected in the United States, Italy and Spain.

V lost 1 base to trimming and J lost 2 bases, with 6 bases between them. The CDR3 has 15 amino acids. Germline V gene data show CDR1 as SGHTA and CDR2 as FQGNSA. V and J are TRBV7-2 and TRBJ1-6; no firm D call. The specimen was peripheral blood. The TCR comes from a man aged 45 to 65 with active or convalescent COVID-19. In DNA form, the CDR3 reads TGTGCCAGCAGCTTAGGGCAAACCTATAATTCACCCCTCCACTTT. Protein product: CASSLGQTYNSPLHF.